A selection of T cell receptor beta chains follows, all from one sample in a study of ipilimumab plus nivolumab after autologous stem cell transplantation. Here immunoSEQ multiplex PCR was the method, and the copy in TCRdb shows in-frame clones only, minus some. The table records roughly 45,000 clones, about 88% of them present only once. Sequences were derived from PBMCs, sampled in a trial of ipilimumab plus nivolumab as post-transplant consolidation. Receptors were obtained from a male donor with multiple myeloma. CDR3s include the opening cysteine and the closing phenylalanine or tryptophan. The D gene is left open where the match is weak. Clone size, where shown, is once, few, many, or a class for clones that have expanded.

abundance	d_gene	v_gene	j_gene	CDR3nt	CDR3aa
.	.	TRBV28	TRBJ1-2	TGTGCCAGTTACAACAGGGTCGGCTACACCTTC	CASYNRVGYTF
.	.	TRBV5-1	TRBJ2-3	TGCGCCAGCAGCTTGGCCAGGGCGAGAGATACGCAGTATTTT	CASSLARARDTQYF
.	.	TRBV9	TRBJ2-5	TGTGCCAGCAGCGTTCGGGGGACACAAGAGACCCAGTACTTC	CASSVRGTQETQYF
.	TRBD2	TRBV19	TRBJ2-1	TGTGCCAGTAGTATTATGGGGGGGTACAATGAGCAGTTCTTC	CASSIMGGYNEQFF
.	.	TRBV13	TRBJ1-2	TGTGCCAGCAGCTTAGGACTGCAGATCTATGGCTACACCTTC	CASSLGLQIYGYTF
few	TRBD1	TRBV4-1	TRBJ2-2	TGCGCCAGCAGCCAAAGAAGGACAGGGCCCACCGGGGAGCTGTTTTTT	CASSQRRTGPTGELFF
.	.	TRBV15	TRBJ1-5	TGTGCCACCAGGCGGTCGGGGGGGCTTCTTATCAGCAATCAGCCCCAGCATTTT	CATRRSGGLLISNQPQHF
.	TRBD1	TRBV7-3	TRBJ2-7	TGTGCCAGCAGCTTAACAGGTGCGGGCAGGGGGAAGTCCTACGAGCAGTACTTC	CASSLTGAGRGKSYEQYF
.	.	TRBV9	TRBJ1-2	TGTGCCAGCAGCGTAGGCCAGGGGAACTATGGCTACACCTTC	CASSVGQGNYGYTF
.	TRBD2	TRBV25-1	TRBJ2-1	TGTGCCAGCAGTGACCCTAGCGGGAGCTCCTACAATGAGCAGTTCTTC	CASSDPSGSSYNEQFF
.	TRBD1	TRBV15	TRBJ1-1	TGTGCCACCAGCAAGACAGGGGGAGGGACTGAAGCTTTCTTT	CATSKTGGGTEAFF
.	.	TRBV28	TRBJ1-4	TGTGCCAGCAGTTTGCCCGGGGCTGCAACTAATGAAAAACTGTTTTTT	CASSLPGAATNEKLFF
.	.	TRBV7-2	TRBJ2-6	TGTGCCAGCACCCCGCGTAGGGCCAACGTCCTGACTTTC	CASTPRRANVLTF
.	.	TRBV4-1	TRBJ1-5	TGCGCCAGCAGCCCGCCGCCTACCGGGACCGATAATCAGCCCCAGCATTTT	CASSPPPTGTDNQPQHF
.	.	TRBV6-5	TRBJ1-2	TGTGCCAGCAGTCCCCTTTTAACTTCCCACTATGGCTACACCTTC	CASSPLLTSHYGYTF
.	.	TRBV7-2	TRBJ2-5	TGTGCCAGCAGCAGGGTCGGGGGCCAAGAGACCCAGTACTTC	CASSRVGGQETQYF
.	.	TRBV5-1	TRBJ2-7	TGCGCCAGCAGCTCGGGACTGAGCTCCTACGAGCAGTACTTC	CASSSGLSSYEQYF
.	.	TRBV5-6	TRBJ2-7	TGTGCCAGCAGCTTTGCATCCGAGCAGTACTTC	CASSFASEQYF
.	.	TRBV30	TRBJ2-1	TGTGCCTGGAGTAGGCAGGGATCCTACAATGAGCAGTTCTTC	CAWSRQGSYNEQFF
.	TRBD1	TRBV9	TRBJ2-7	TGTGCCAGCAGCCCTAGGGGGACAGCCTCCGAGCAGTACTTC	CASSPRGTASEQYF
once	.	TRBV6-6	TRBJ1-1	TGTGCCAGCAGTTACTCGACACAGGTCACTGAAGCTTTCTTT	CASSYSTQVTEAFF
.	.	TRBV5-1	TRBJ1-6	TGCGCCAGCAGCTTAGACCTGTCGGGGAATTCACCCCTCCACTTT	CASSLDLSGNSPLHF
.	.	TRBV19	TRBJ2-5	TGTGCCAGTAGTATAAGTGCAGTCCAAGAGACCCAGTACTTC	CASSISAVQETQYF
.	.	TRBV7-2	TRBJ2-5	TGTGCCAGCAGCCCGCCGGCCCCCAAGCAGTACTTC	CASSPPAPKQYF
.	.	TRBV4-3	TRBJ2-3	TGCGCCAGCAGCCTACTTGGGCGGGATACGCAGTATTTT	CASSLLGRDTQYF
.	.	TRBV27	TRBJ2-5	TGTGCCAGCAGTTTAATGGGACTCCAAGAGACCCAGTACTTC	CASSLMGLQETQYF
.	.	TRBV5-1	TRBJ1-2	TGCGCCAGCAGCTTGGCGGCCCGCCCTAGGGGCGGCTACACCTTC	CASSLAARPRGGYTF
.	.	TRBV30	TRBJ1-3	TGTGCCTGGAGTAGGTCCCTTGGGGCTGGAAACACCATATATTTT	CAWSRSLGAGNTIYF
.	.	TRBV6-1	TRBJ2-5	TGTGCCAGCAGTCCCACAGGGCCCCAAGAGACCCAGTACTTC	CASSPTGPQETQYF
.	.	TRBV19	TRBJ2-7	TGTGCCAGTAGTACCGGGACCCCCGGCGAGCAGTACTTC	CASSTGTPGEQYF
.	.	TRBV6-6	TRBJ1-2	TGTGCCAGCAGTTTCCGTAGCCCACAGGGAGGCTACACCTTC	CASSFRSPQGGYTF
.	.	TRBV10-3	TRBJ2-5	TGTGCCATCAGTGATCCGGGGTTCCAGGAGACCCAGTACTTC	CAISDPGFQETQYF
.	TRBD1	TRBV11-2	TRBJ1-2	TGTGCCAGCAGCCAACTGACAGGGGCCGGGGGCTACACCTTC	CASSQLTGAGGYTF
.	TRBD1	TRBV7-9	TRBJ1-2	TGTGCCAGCGGGGGACAGTATGGCTACACCTTC	CASGGQYGYTF
.	.	TRBV28	TRBJ1-5	TGTGCCAGCAGTTTAGTAGGACAGAGATCTAGCAATCAGCCCCAGCATTTT	CASSLVGQRSSNQPQHF
.	TRBD1	TRBV14	TRBJ2-7	TGTGCCAGCAGCCAAGGCTCGGGACAGGGTTACGAGCAGTACTTC	CASSQGSGQGYEQYF
.	.	TRBV7-3	TRBJ1-1	TGTGCCAGCAGCATTCAGGGGAACACTGAAGCTTTCTTT	CASSIQGNTEAFF
.	TRBD1	TRBV11-2	TRBJ2-7	TGTGCCAGCAACCCTGGGGACAGGGCCCCCTACGAGCAGTACTTC	CASNPGDRAPYEQYF
.	.	TRBV5-1	TRBJ1-4	TGCGCCAGCAGCCCCACACAGGGAGGGTTGGTGGAAAAACTGTTTTTT	CASSPTQGGLVEKLFF
.	.	TRBV9	TRBJ2-5	TGTGCCAGCAGCGTAGTAGGAGGGGAAGAGACCCAGTACTTC	CASSVVGGEETQYF
.	.	TRBV27	TRBJ1-2	TGTGCCAGCAGCCACAGTGCTGGTGCAGATGGCTACACCTTC	CASSHSAGADGYTF